The entry below gives a single T cell receptor beta chain sequence along with its context. CDR3 size: 13 residues. V was pared by 2 bases and J by 1 base, with 5 bases between. Germline CDR1 SEHNR, CDR2 FQNEAQ (reference sequence). The data were produced by immunoSEQ multiplex PCR, yet TCRdb's version contains in-frame clones alone and is incomplete. This table holds roughly 100,000 clones, about 96% found once. The source of the sample is a study of OX40 agonist ivuxolimab in advanced cancers. Study information: While on treatment, patients had intravenous ivuxolimab at 0.01 to 10 mg/kg every 2 weeks.

This chain links TRBV7-9 with TRBJ1-1, with D unresolved. The origin of this receptor is an adult with an advanced solid tumor such as melanoma, head and neck, liver or kidney cancer. Specimen: CD4+ or CD8+ T cells sorted from blood, collected in a trial of the OX40 agonist ivuxolimab. The CDR3 reads CASSLQANTEAFF. The CDR3 nucleotides read TGTGCCAGCAGCTTACAGGCGAACACTGAAGCTTTCTTT.